This TCR beta chain was identified in a study of CD8+CD57+ T cells in acquired aplastic anemia. Only patients with CD8+CD57+ cell expansion on flow cytometry were chosen for sequencing. Severe acquired aplastic anemia was present in all patients. When blood sampling took place, the patients had received no therapy. General observations from the study: Simpson's diversity of CD8+ cells was not significantly different in patients compared with controls.

Per the germline V gene, CDR1 is MNHEY and CDR2 is SMNVEV (reference sequence). Trimming cost V 5 bases and J 5 bases, with 12 bases left between them. The CDR3 runs to 13 residues. Genomic DNA templated the TCR beta VDJ and CDR3 profiling. MiXCR was run by TCRdb on the reads, yielding one entry per CDR3 protein. Of about 290,000 distinct CDR3 sequences in the sample, under 65% were seen once. At least ten counts were recorded for this clonotype. Its antigen is undetermined. The chain employs TRBV27 and TRBJ2-5; weak D call: TRBD2 (5 bases). This TCR was sampled from a human donor with aplastic anemia. Sequencing was performed on sorted CD4+, CD8+, or CD8+CD57+ T cells (not recorded which) from PBMCs. This chain's CDR3 is CASSPGMWETQYF. CDR3 in DNA: TGTGCCAGCAGTCCGGGGATGTGGGAGACCCAGTACTTC.